This T cell receptor beta chain was retrieved from a study of shared clonotypes between healthy human individuals. Sequenced by immunoSEQ multiplex PCR; TCRdb stores in-frame clones only, minus some. The table shows 85,000 to 100,000 clones, with approximately 61% occurring only once. The source of this sequence is a man younger than 40 in good health. Specimen: memory CD8+ T cells sorted from blood. Subset indicated: CD45RO+ cells pooled with CCR7-negative TemRA cells.

CDR3 DNA sequence: TGCGCCAGCAGCCAAGATTTTCCAGCCCAAGAGACCCAGTACTTC. It translates to CASSQDFPAQETQYF. The chain recombines TRBV4-3 with TRBJ2-5, with D uncertain. Germline V lookup: CDR1 LGHNA, CDR2 YSLEER. The V end was cut by 0 bases, the J end by 1 base, with 9 bases between. The CDR3 is 15 residues long.